This T cell receptor (beta chain) was sequenced during a study of cytomegalovirus exposure and HLA in healthy donors. Findings and caveats of the study: Per a prior analysis, the majority of TCR beta V segments were productive roughly 90% or roughly 30% of the time. Per published accounts, TCR beta sequences correctly predicted the HLA-A and HLA-B alleles of most subjects. In a later analysis, common viral pathogens appeared linked to several of the most significant clusters.

PCR involved 60 Vbeta and 13 Jbeta primers. Produced via immunoSEQ multiplex PCR; TCRdb's table is partial and in-frame only. This table has tens of thousands of clones, around four fifths appearing once. The ends lost 6 bases at V and 7 bases at J; junction bases unmatched: 9. Germline V CDR1 and CDR2: KGHSH, LQKENI. The CDR3 sequence is 14 residues long. Turning to this clone: Its antigen is still unknown.

The genes are TRBV18 and TRBJ1-1, with 9 nucleotides matching TRBD1. The sequenced material came from PBMCs. The sequence was obtained from a man aged 45-60 years in good health and CMV-seropositive. The CDR3 sequence is CASSLGQGRSEAFF. The CDR3 region has the DNA TGTGCCAGCTCCCTCGGACAGGGGAGGAGTGAAGCTTTCTTT.